Described below is a single T cell receptor beta chain sequence and its context. Adults between roughly 18 and 89 years of age took part from about two dozen US areas. Cohort 3 donors counted as recovered after two negative PCRs, clearance, or resolved symptoms. This record belongs to a study of blood T cell repertoires in COVID-19. As for the study in general: Acute and convalescent COVID-19 samples came from the United States, Italy and Spain.

As originally analysed: Nucleated cell number was recorded as an estimate derived from reference gene primer amplification. Sequencing was performed with immunoSEQ multiplex PCR; in TCRdb, only in-frame clones are kept and a portion is missing. V, J and clone size were drawn from that table, and D and trimming were deduced from the DNA. The sample has about 200,000 clones, approximately 83% seen once. This CDR3 has 16 residues. V shed 0 bases, J shed 5 bases, and the junction held 5 bases outside the gene matches. Germline V gives CDR1 SGHTA, CDR2 FQGNSA. This TCR was sampled from a man aged 40-55 years who had recovered from COVID-19. This chain links TRBV7-2 with TRBJ2-7; 12 bases fit TRBD2. The sample was PBMCs or T cells enriched from blood (not recorded which). The CDR3 loop is CASSLATSGGFNEQYF. Written as DNA, the CDR3 is TGTGCCAGCAGCTTAGCGACTAGCGGGGGCTTCAACGAGCAGTACTTC.